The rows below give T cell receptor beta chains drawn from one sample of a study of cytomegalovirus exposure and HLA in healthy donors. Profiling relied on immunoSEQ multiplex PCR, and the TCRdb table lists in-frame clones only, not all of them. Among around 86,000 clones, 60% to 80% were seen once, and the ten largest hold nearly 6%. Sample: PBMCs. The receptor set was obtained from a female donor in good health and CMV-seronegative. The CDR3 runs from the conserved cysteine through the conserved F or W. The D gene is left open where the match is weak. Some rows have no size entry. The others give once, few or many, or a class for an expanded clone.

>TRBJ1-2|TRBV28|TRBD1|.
TGTGCCAGCAGTCACCATTCTTCGGACAGGTTGATATTAGAGGGCTACACCTTC
CASSHHSSDRLILEGYTF
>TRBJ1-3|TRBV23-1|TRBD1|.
TGCGCCAGCAGCCCCCGACAGGGCCACTCTGGAAACACCATATATTTT
CASSPRQGHSGNTIYF
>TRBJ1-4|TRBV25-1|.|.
TGTGCCAGCAGTGGTGCAGGGAACGTGGGATATGAAAAACTGTTTTTT
CASSGAGNVGYEKLFF
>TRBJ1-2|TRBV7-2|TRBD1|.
TGTGCCAGCAGCTCCCGCGGACAGGCCGGGGGCTATGGCTACACCTTC
CASSSRGQAGGYGYTF
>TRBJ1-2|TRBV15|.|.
TGTGCCACCAGCAGAGATAAAGGCCAGGGGATTAACTATGGCTACACCTTC
CATSRDKGQGINYGYTF
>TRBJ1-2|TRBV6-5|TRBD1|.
TGTGCCAGCAGTTACTCGGGACAGGGGGACTATGGCTACACCTTC
CASSYSGQGDYGYTF
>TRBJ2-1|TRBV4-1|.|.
TGCGCCAGCAGCCTCCCAGGACTTGAGCAGTTCTTC
CASSLPGLEQFF
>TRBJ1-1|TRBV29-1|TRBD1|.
TGCAGCGGACGACAGGGGAGGGAAGCTTTCTTT
CSGRQGREAFF
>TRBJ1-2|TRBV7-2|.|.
TGTGCCAGCAGCTCAAGGGGGGGCTATGGCTACACCTTC
CASSSRGGYGYTF
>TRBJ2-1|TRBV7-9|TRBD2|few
TGTGCCAGCAGCACCCTGGGGCGGGGGGGATTATACAATGAGCAGTTCTTC
CASSTLGRGGLYNEQFF
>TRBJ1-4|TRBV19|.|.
TGTGCCAGTAGTATTATGCCTACAACTAATGAAAAACTGTTTTTT
CASSIMPTTNEKLFF
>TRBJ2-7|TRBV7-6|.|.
TGTGCCAGCAGGGGGGTAGGGGAGGTCGAGCAGTACTTC
CASRGVGEVEQYF
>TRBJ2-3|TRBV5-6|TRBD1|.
TGTGCCAGCAGCTTTTTACCCTCGGGACAGGGGGCAGATACGCAGTATTTT
CASSFLPSGQGADTQYF
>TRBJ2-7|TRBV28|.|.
TGTGCCAGCAGTCAGGGGGGAAGCGACGAGCAGTACTTC
CASSQGGSDEQYF
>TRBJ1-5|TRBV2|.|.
TGTGCCAGCCACAGGGATAGCAATCAGCCCCAGCATTTT
CASHRDSNQPQHF
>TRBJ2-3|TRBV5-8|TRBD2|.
TGTGCCAGCAGACGGGACTACGGCTCAGATACGCAGTATTTT
CASRRDYGSDTQYF
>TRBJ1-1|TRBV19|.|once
TGTGCCAGTAGTATAGCAGGGGCCACTGAAGCTTTCTTT
CASSIAGATEAFF
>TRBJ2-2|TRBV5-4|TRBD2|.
TGTGCCAGCAGCTTCACTAGCGGGGGGGCCGGGGAGCTGTTTTTT
CASSFTSGGAGELFF
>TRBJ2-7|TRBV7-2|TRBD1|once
TGTGCCAGCAGCCGGACAGGGTCCTACGAGCAGTACTTC
CASSRTGSYEQYF
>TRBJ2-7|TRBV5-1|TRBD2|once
TGCGCCAGCAGCTTGGCCGGGGGGTACTACGAGCAGTACTTC
CASSLAGGYYEQYF
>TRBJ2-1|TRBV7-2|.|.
TGTGCCAGCAGCCCGCGCGAGCCCGGTTACAATGAGCAGTTCTTC
CASSPREPGYNEQFF
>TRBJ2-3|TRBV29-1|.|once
TGCAGCAGCGTCTCGGGAACTTGGGCAGATACGCAGTATTTT
CSSVSGTWADTQYF
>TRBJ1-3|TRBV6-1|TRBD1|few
TGTGCCAGTCCGGACAGGTTCGGAAACACCATATATTTT
CASPDRFGNTIYF
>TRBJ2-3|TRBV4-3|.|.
TGCGCCAGCAGCCAGATTAGCGGAACAGATACGCAGTATTTT
CASSQISGTDTQYF
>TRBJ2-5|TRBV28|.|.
TGTGCCAGCAGTCACGACACAGGGCGGGAGACCCAGTACTTC
CASSHDTGRETQYF
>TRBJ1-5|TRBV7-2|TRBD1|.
TGTGCCAGCAGCTCGGACAGGGGGCGTCATCAGCCCCAGCATTTT
CASSSDRGRHQPQHF
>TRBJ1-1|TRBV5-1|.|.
TGCGCCAGCAGCTTGGATGGGCAGGGGCCCGCTGCTTTCTTT
CASSLDGQGPAAFF
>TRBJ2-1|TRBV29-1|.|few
TGCAGCGTGGCAAAAGGACCAGGGGCGAATGAGCAGTTCTTC
CSVAKGPGANEQFF
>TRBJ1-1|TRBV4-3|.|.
TGCGCCAGCAGCCAACAAAAAAACACTGAAGCTTTCTTT
CASSQQKNTEAFF
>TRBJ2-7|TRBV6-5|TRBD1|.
TGTGCCAGTCAAAATTCCGGGACAGACTACGAGCAGTACTTC
CASQNSGTDYEQYF
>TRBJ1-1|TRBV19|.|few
TGTGCCTGCAGCGGAACAGGGATTCAGAACACTGAAGCTTTCTTT
CACSGTGIQNTEAFF
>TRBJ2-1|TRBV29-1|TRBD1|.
TGCAGCGGTACCGGACAGGGGTTGTACAATGAGCAGTTCTTC
CSGTGQGLYNEQFF
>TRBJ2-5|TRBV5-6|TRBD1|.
TGTGCCAGCAGCTCTATAGACAGGGAAGAGACCCAGTACTTC
CASSSIDREETQYF
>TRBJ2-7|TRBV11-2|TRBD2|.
TGTGCCAGCAGCTCGCGAGGGACTAGCGGGAGTAGAGGTTACGAGCAGTACTTC
CASSSRGTSGSRGYEQYF
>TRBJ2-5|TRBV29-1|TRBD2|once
TGCAGCGTCTCAGCGGGAAGCAGAGAGACCCAGTACTTC
CSVSAGSRETQYF
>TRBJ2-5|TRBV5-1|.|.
TGCGCCAGCAGCCTTGCGGGCGGATATCAAGAGACCCAGTACTTC
CASSLAGGYQETQYF